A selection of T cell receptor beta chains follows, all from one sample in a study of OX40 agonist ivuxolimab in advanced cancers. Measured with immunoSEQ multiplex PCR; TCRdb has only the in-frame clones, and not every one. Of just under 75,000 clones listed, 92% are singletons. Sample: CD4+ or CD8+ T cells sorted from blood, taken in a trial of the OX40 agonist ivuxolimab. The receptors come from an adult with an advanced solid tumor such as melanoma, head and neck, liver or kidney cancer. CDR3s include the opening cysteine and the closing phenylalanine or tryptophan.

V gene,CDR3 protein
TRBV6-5,CASRRTGAGKETQYF
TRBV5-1,CASSLWGRSSSGANVLTF
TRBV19,CASSIDGRGTDTQYF
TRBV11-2,CASSTSGLTTYEQYF
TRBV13,CASSLFASQETQYF
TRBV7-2,CASTFSPYNEQFF
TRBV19,CASSIRRIDQPQHF
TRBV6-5,CASRRDSLNTEAFF
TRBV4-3,CASSPGGGRNNEQFF
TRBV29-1,CSVSRSGEQYF
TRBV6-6,CASRLIIGQPQHF
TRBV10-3,CAISESGDFADTQYF
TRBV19,CASASPGVGNEQFF
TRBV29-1,CSVETGIEYEQYF
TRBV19,CASSMGVNSNQPQHF
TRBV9,CASSVAGEFIYEQYF
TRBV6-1,CASSVSGSRNQPQHF
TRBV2,CASSESSGGLYEQYF
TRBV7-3,CASSRAGQNTGELFF
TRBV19,CASSLGLAGSATDTQYF
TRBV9,CASSPPAGSSYEQYF
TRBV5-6,CASSFLWGGRGPHEQYF
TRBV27,CASSNTRTSGSYEQYF
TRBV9,CASSVSLGLDGYTF
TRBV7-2,CASSLQPAGVRDTQYF
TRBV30,CAWSRGGTTYEQYF
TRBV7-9,CASCRAVTNTEAFF
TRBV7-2,CASSLNTVQETQYF
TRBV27,CASSLYRGGTEAFF
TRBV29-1,CSVVRGGEPETQYF
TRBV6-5,CASSSLYEQYF
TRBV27,CASSPTWISSYEQYF
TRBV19,CASSRGRVVQPQHF
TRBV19,CASSIPGGNEQFF
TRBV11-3,CASRVETSGEQYF
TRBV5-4,CASSGTGGSYNEQFF
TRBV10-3,CAITLGPISSGNTIYF
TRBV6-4,CASSGIQGGEQYF
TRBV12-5,CASGATGSAEAFF
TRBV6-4,CASSFSGSSYNEQFF
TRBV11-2,CASSLLGPTNTEAFF
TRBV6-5,CASSQDGVNQPQHF
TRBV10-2,CASKPGPSYEQYF
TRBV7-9,CASSVSGTGDTGELFF
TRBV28,CASSLVINSGNTIYF
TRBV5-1,CASSPATGNTGELFF
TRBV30,CAWSKAGPFGEKLFF
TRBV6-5,CASTPGSGIDTQYF
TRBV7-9,CASSLVVTGDYGYTF
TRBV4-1,CASSQDTMETTNTGELFF
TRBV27,CASSRLALRETQYF
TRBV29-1,CSVERPGRTYGYTF
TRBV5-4,CASSFGEGPETQYF
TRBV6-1,CASLVLVGGLSTFF
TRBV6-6,CASSSTGDYGYTF
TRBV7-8,CASTLRRGNTDTQYF
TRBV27,CASSKRQGINEKLFF